This T cell receptor beta chain was found in a study of identical twins. Points from the study as a whole: Excess sharing between twins was weaker in beta out-of-frame sequences.

This clonotype was seen more than once but under ten times. Antigen: not known. TCRdb used MiXCR to reprocess the 5' RACE reads, holding one entry per CDR3 protein. The data contain approximately 280,000 distinct CDR3 sequences, 6.5% to 9.5% of them singletons. Germline lookup yields CDR1 DFQATT and CDR2 SNEGSKA (reference sequence). The CDR3 covers 11 residues. The V and J ends lost 2 bases and 1 base respectively, with 0 bases between them. This same sample was also taken into another study, of yellow fever vaccine responses in identical twins.

This chain uses TRBV20-1 with TRBJ1-3; D remains ambiguous. This receptor was identified in a woman between 18 and 30 years old in good health. Material: memory (CD45RO+) T cells sorted from blood. CDR3 bases: TGCAGTGCTAGATCTGGAAACACCATATATTTT. Translation gives CSARSGNTIYF.